This T cell receptor beta chain was recovered during a study of T cell responses to AZD1222 COVID-19 vaccine. The study, taken as a whole, reports: The CD4 TCRs associated with vaccination extended across spike and predominated at 160-218 and 743-854. A reported finding is that nearly half of spike-specific TCRs target unmutated variant regions.

This CDR3 has 15 amino acids. Germline values: CDR1 SGHTA, CDR2 FQGTGA. The V gene lost 1 base and the J gene lost 5 bases, with 14 bases spanning the gap. The data were produced by immunoSEQ multiplex PCR, yet TCRdb's version contains in-frame clones alone and is incomplete. The data show 150,000 to 200,000 clones, 94% seen once. Regarding this clone: The antigen remains undetermined.

The J gene is TRBJ2-5, the V gene TRBV7-3, with D possibly being TRBD1 or TRBD2 (5 bases each). This clonotype was sampled from an adult who received the AZD1222 COVID-19 vaccine. Sequenced material: peripheral blood, taken 28 days after the second AZD1222 dose. CDR3 sequence: CASSLIGNGAETQYF. The CDR3 DNA reads as TGTGCCAGCAGCTTAATCGGGAACGGGGCCGAGACCCAGTACTTC.